The rows below give T cell receptor beta chains drawn from one sample of a study of T cell changes during pregnancy in multiple sclerosis. Sequencing used immunoSEQ multiplex PCR; TCRdb keeps in-frame clones, though not all of them. The sample consists of tens of thousands of clones, 80% to 95% of them appearing once. Material: peripheral blood, obtained in the first trimester of pregnancy. All receptors come from a female donor with multiple sclerosis, enrolled in a pregnancy study. CDR3s include the opening cysteine and the closing phenylalanine or tryptophan. A D gene is named only where the DNA matches it firmly. A row's size may be missing; if present it is once, few, many or a size class.

cdr3_aa: CASSRPPGQGAHEQYF; cdr3_nt: TGTGCCAGCAGCCGACCCCCGGGACAGGGGGCCCACGAGCAGTACTTC; clone_size: once; d_call: TRBD1; j_call: TRBJ2-7; v_call: TRBV5-4
cdr3_aa: CASSLGGLTEAFF; cdr3_nt: TGTGCCAGCAGCTTAGGGGGGCTTACTGAAGCTTTCTTT; clone_size: -; d_call: -; j_call: TRBJ1-1; v_call: TRBV7-6
cdr3_aa: CASSVVQGTYEQYF; cdr3_nt: TGTGCCAGCAGCGTGGTCCAGGGTACCTACGAGCAGTACTTC; clone_size: -; d_call: -; j_call: TRBJ2-7; v_call: TRBV7-9
cdr3_aa: CASGGIRDTGELFF; cdr3_nt: TGTGCCAGCGGGGGGATCCGGGACACCGGGGAGCTGTTTTTT; clone_size: -; d_call: -; j_call: TRBJ2-2; v_call: TRBV6-1
cdr3_aa: CACTRGSNEKLFF; cdr3_nt: TGTGCCTGTACCAGGGGTTCTAATGAAAAACTGTTTTTT; clone_size: -; d_call: -; j_call: TRBJ1-4; v_call: TRBV30
cdr3_aa: CASSSGGSGANVLTF; cdr3_nt: TGTGCCAGCAGCTCAGGGGGCTCTGGGGCCAACGTCCTGACTTTC; clone_size: -; d_call: TRBD1; j_call: TRBJ2-6; v_call: TRBV7-7
cdr3_aa: CASSPYGGQGAGGYTF; cdr3_nt: TGTGCCAGCAGCCCCTACGGAGGACAGGGGGCGGGGGGCTACACCTTC; clone_size: -; d_call: TRBD1; j_call: TRBJ1-2; v_call: TRBV7-8
cdr3_aa: CASSHRNRQGSDTQYF; cdr3_nt: TGCGCCAGCAGCCACCGAAACCGACAGGGATCAGATACGCAGTATTTT; clone_size: -; d_call: TRBD1; j_call: TRBJ2-3; v_call: TRBV4-1
cdr3_aa: CASSQDTEAFF; cdr3_nt: TGTGCCAGCAGCCAGGACACTGAAGCTTTCTTT; clone_size: -; d_call: -; j_call: TRBJ1-1; v_call: TRBV7-2
cdr3_aa: CASSARTGNSGNTIYF; cdr3_nt: TGTGCCAGCAGCGCCCGCACAGGGAACTCTGGAAACACCATATATTTT; clone_size: -; d_call: -; j_call: TRBJ1-3; v_call: TRBV5-8
cdr3_aa: CASSTPEGLGHEQFF; cdr3_nt: TGCGCCAGCAGCACCCCGGAGGGGCTTGGCCATGAGCAGTTCTTC; clone_size: -; d_call: -; j_call: TRBJ2-1; v_call: TRBV4-1
cdr3_aa: CASSLTRAGDLRTQYF; cdr3_nt: TGTGCCAGCAGCTTAACCCGCGCCGGGGATCTACGAACGCAGTACTTC; clone_size: -; d_call: -; j_call: TRBJ2-7; v_call: TRBV7-2
cdr3_aa: CASSVSLADYTRADTQYF; cdr3_nt: TGTGCCAGCAGCGTATCACTAGCTGACTACACTAGGGCAGATACGCAGTATTTT; clone_size: -; d_call: -; j_call: TRBJ2-3; v_call: TRBV9
cdr3_aa: CASSITNILADTQYF; cdr3_nt: TGTGCCAGTAGTATTACCAACATTCTAGCAGATACGCAGTATTTT; clone_size: once; d_call: -; j_call: TRBJ2-3; v_call: TRBV19
cdr3_aa: CASILPPATNEKLFF; cdr3_nt: TGCGCCAGCATCCTCCCGCCAGCAACTAATGAAAAACTGTTTTTT; clone_size: -; d_call: -; j_call: TRBJ1-4; v_call: TRBV23-1
cdr3_aa: CAISRDGTGTEAFF; cdr3_nt: TGTGCCATCAGCCGCGATGGGACAGGCACTGAAGCTTTCTTT; clone_size: -; d_call: TRBD1; j_call: TRBJ1-1; v_call: TRBV10-3
cdr3_aa: CASSLGGGSQETQYF; cdr3_nt: TGTGCCAGCAGCTTAGGCGGGGGGTCCCAAGAGACCCAGTACTTC; clone_size: -; d_call: TRBD2; j_call: TRBJ2-5; v_call: TRBV11-3
cdr3_aa: CASSRDRDYGYTF; cdr3_nt: TGCGCCAGCAGTCGGGACAGGGACTATGGCTACACCTTC; clone_size: -; d_call: TRBD1; j_call: TRBJ1-2; v_call: TRBV4-1
cdr3_aa: CASSYSGAGVDSPLHF; cdr3_nt: TGTGCCAGCAGTTACTCAGGGGCGGGGGTCGATTCACCCCTCCACTTT; clone_size: once; d_call: -; j_call: TRBJ1-6; v_call: TRBV6-5
cdr3_aa: CASSLSRQGNYGYTF; cdr3_nt: TGTGCCAGCAGCTTGTCACGTCAGGGCAACTATGGCTACACCTTC; clone_size: -; d_call: -; j_call: TRBJ1-2; v_call: TRBV5-4
cdr3_aa: CASSQDPRTGGAIGNQPQHF; cdr3_nt: TGCGCCAGCAGCCAAGATCCTCGGACAGGGGGCGCGATAGGCAATCAGCCCCAGCATTTT; clone_size: -; d_call: TRBD1; j_call: TRBJ1-5; v_call: TRBV4-3
cdr3_aa: CASSRAGISYEQYF; cdr3_nt: TGTGCCAGCAGCCGAGCGGGGATCTCCTACGAGCAGTACTTC; clone_size: -; d_call: TRBD2; j_call: TRBJ2-7; v_call: TRBV7-8
cdr3_aa: CASSRSSGGRSNYEQYF; cdr3_nt: TGTGCCAGTAGTAGGTCTAGCGGGGGCCGGTCCAACTACGAGCAGTACTTC; clone_size: -; d_call: TRBD2; j_call: TRBJ2-7; v_call: TRBV19
cdr3_aa: CASSDEGAKNEQFF; cdr3_nt: TGTGCCAGCAGTGACGAGGGGGCGAAGAATGAGCAGTTCTTC; clone_size: -; d_call: TRBD1; j_call: TRBJ2-1; v_call: TRBV25-1
cdr3_aa: CASKPRANEKLFF; cdr3_nt: TGTGCCAGTAAACCCAGGGCGAATGAAAAACTGTTTTTT; clone_size: -; d_call: -; j_call: TRBJ1-4; v_call: TRBV7-9
cdr3_aa: CASRGGHTEAFF; cdr3_nt: TGTGCCAGCAGGGGGGGGCACACTGAAGCTTTCTTT; clone_size: -; d_call: -; j_call: TRBJ1-1; v_call: TRBV6-1
cdr3_aa: CAWRSHPTNEKLFF; cdr3_nt: TGTGCCTGGAGAAGCCACCCAACTAATGAAAAACTGTTTTTT; clone_size: -; d_call: -; j_call: TRBJ1-4; v_call: TRBV30
cdr3_aa: CASSLTISGGHRGITDTQYF; cdr3_nt: TGTGCCAGCAGCCTAACCATTAGCGGGGGCCATCGCGGGATCACAGATACGCAGTATTTT; clone_size: once; d_call: TRBD2; j_call: TRBJ2-3; v_call: TRBV7-8
cdr3_aa: CASSYGATGNIQYF; cdr3_nt: TGTGCCAGCAGTTACGGGGCCACAGGAAACATTCAGTACTTC; clone_size: -; d_call: -; j_call: TRBJ2-4; v_call: TRBV6-6
cdr3_aa: CASSLGGKRSSGANVLTF; cdr3_nt: TGTGCCAGCAGCTTAGGCGGGAAAAGGAGTTCTGGGGCCAACGTCCTGACTTTC; clone_size: -; d_call: -; j_call: TRBJ2-6; v_call: TRBV7-8
cdr3_aa: CASSLLQGLGVAGEQYF; cdr3_nt: TGTGCCAGCAGCTTACTACAGGGTTTGGGGGTAGCGGGAGAGCAGTACTTC; clone_size: -; d_call: TRBD2; j_call: TRBJ2-7; v_call: TRBV7-9
cdr3_aa: CASSRTGGYTF; cdr3_nt: TGTGCCAGCAGCAGGACTGGGGGCTACACCTTC; clone_size: -; d_call: -; j_call: TRBJ1-2; v_call: TRBV28
cdr3_aa: CASSERVGVNEQFF; cdr3_nt: TGTGCCAGCAGTGAACGGGTAGGGGTCAATGAGCAGTTCTTC; clone_size: -; d_call: -; j_call: TRBJ2-1; v_call: TRBV2
cdr3_aa: CASSPPENQGYGNTEAFF; cdr3_nt: TGTGCCAGCAGCCCCCCAGAAAACCAGGGGTACGGGAACACTGAAGCTTTCTTT; clone_size: -; d_call: -; j_call: TRBJ1-1; v_call: TRBV11-2
cdr3_aa: CASSFPSGGSYEQYF; cdr3_nt: TGTGCCAGCAGCTTTCCTTCAGGGGGTTCATACGAGCAGTACTTC; clone_size: -; d_call: TRBD1; j_call: TRBJ2-7; v_call: TRBV7-2
cdr3_aa: CASRGDRVLSGANVLTF; cdr3_nt: TGTGCCAGCAGGGGGGACAGGGTCCTCTCTGGGGCCAACGTCCTGACTTTC; clone_size: -; d_call: TRBD1; j_call: TRBJ2-6; v_call: TRBV27
cdr3_aa: CASSSAYEQYF; cdr3_nt: TGTGCCAGCAGCTCCGCCTACGAGCAGTACTTC; clone_size: -; d_call: -; j_call: TRBJ2-7; v_call: TRBV7-2